Below, 10 T cell receptor beta chains from the same sample are listed, as sequenced in a study of blood T cell repertoires in COVID-19. Some clones are missing from TCRdb's copy, which holds only in-frame ones; the method was immunoSEQ multiplex PCR. The sample includes over 200,000 clones, about 85% seen only once; the top ten take about 12%. Sequencing was performed on peripheral blood. Receptors were obtained from a woman between 18 and 29 years old who had recovered from COVID-19.

This clone appeared a single time. This chain links TRBV9 with TRBJ1-5, with D tentatively TRBD1 (5 bases). The germline CDR1 and CDR2 sequences are SGDLS and YYNGEE. The ends were cut back, 3 bases at V and 2 bases at J, with 12 bases in the middle. This CDR3 region has 15 residues. CDR3 sequence (DNA): TGTGCCAGCAGCGAGGGGTCGGTAGGCAATCAGCCCCAGCATTTT. Translating gives CASSEGSVGNQPQHF.

The chain recombines TRBV11-2 with TRBJ2-2; 8 bases agree with TRBD2. The germline gives CDR1 SGHAT, CDR2 FQNNGV. The V segment lost 0 bases and the J segment 5 bases; nucleotides outside the gene matches: 5. The CDR3 covers 16 residues. The CDR3: CASSLEAGARTGELFF. Written as DNA, the CDR3 is TGTGCCAGCAGCTTAGAAGCGGGAGCGAGGACCGGGGAGCTGTTTTTT.

The J gene is TRBJ1-1, the V gene TRBV19, with D perhaps matching TRBD1 (5 bases). Per the germline V gene, CDR1 is LNHDA and CDR2 is SQIVND (reference sequence). This CDR3 is built from 13 residues. The V and J ends lost 3 bases and 5 bases respectively, with 10 bases between them. The CDR3 reads CASSMAGITEAFF. For the CDR3, the DNA is TGTGCCAGTAGTATGGCAGGGATAACTGAAGCTTTCTTT.

This chain links TRBV7-2 with TRBJ1-3, with 7 bases aligning to TRBD1. V lost 5 bases to trimming and J lost 2 bases; unmatched junction nucleotides: 6. CDR3 size: 15 residues. Germline V gives CDR1 SGHTA, CDR2 FQGNSA. The CDR3 region is CASSPSGTAGNTIYF. CDR3 in DNA: TGTGCCAGCAGCCCCTCCGGGACAGCTGGAAACACCATATATTTT.

J is TRBJ2-1 and V is TRBV19; TRBD2 agrees at 13 bases. J gave up 5 bases and V 3 bases, and 4 bases lay outside the gene matches. The CDR3 is 16 residues long. CDR1 is LNHDA and CDR2 is SQIVND in the germline V gene (reference sequence). The CDR3 DNA reads as TGTGCCAGTAGTATTGAAGGACTAGCGGGGGACAATGAGCAGTTCTTC. Its protein product is CASSIEGLAGDNEQFF.

J is TRBJ2-7 and V is TRBV18, with D maybe TRBD1 (6 bases). The germline V and J ends were trimmed by 4 bases and 6 bases, with 19 bases remaining between them. There are 15 residues in the CDR3. In germline, CDR1 is KGHSH, CDR2 LQKENI. The CDR3 here is CASSLGAGPYSEQYF. The CDR3 nucleotides are TGTGCCAGCTCACTGGGGGCAGGCCCCTACTCCGAGCAGTACTTC.

J is TRBJ2-7 and V is TRBV3-1 (or the pseudogene TRBV3-2); D might be TRBD2 (6 bases). CDR3 size: 14 residues. From germline, CDR1 is LGHDT and CDR2 YNNKEL (reference sequence). V lost 1 base to trimming and J lost 5 bases, with 12 bases between them. The CDR3 nucleotides read TGTGCCAGCAGCCAAGTGGGGGGTGCTAACGAGCAGTACTTC. It encodes CASSQVGGANEQYF.

The table lists this clone with a few counts. V gene TRBV6-2 or TRBV6-3 combines with J gene TRBJ2-7; D gene uncertain. The CDR3 is 12 residues long. CDR1 is MNHEY, CDR2 SVGEGT, per germline. V lost 6 bases and J 3 bases, leaving 9 bases between the germline ends. As DNA, the CDR3 is TGTGCCAGCAGCTTCTTCAGCTACGAGCAGTACTTC. This encodes CASSFFSYEQYF.

This sequence joins TRBV15 and TRBJ2-7; possibly TRBD1 for D (5 bases). V was trimmed by 3 bases and J by 4 bases, leaving 16 bases between them. Looked up from germline, CDR1 is LNHNV and CDR2 is YYDKDF (reference sequence). This CDR3 comprises 15 residues. CDR3 bases: TGTGCCACCAGCAGGGGCTTGGACAATGGGTACGAGCAGTACTTC. Amino acid sequence: CATSRGLDNGYEQYF.

CDR3 amino acids: CASSRSGTGGTEAFF. DNA of the CDR3: TGTGCCAGCAGCAGATCCGGGACAGGGGGCACTGAAGCTTTCTTT. The chain couples TRBV9 to TRBJ1-1; 11 bases match TRBD1. CDR1 SGDLS and CDR2 YYNGEE come from the germline V gene. This CDR3 is 15 amino acids long. V lost 4 bases, J lost 4 bases, and 6 bases stayed unmatched.